These 30 T cell receptor beta chains were all obtained from the same sample, sequenced in a study of T cell responses to AZD1222 COVID-19 vaccine. Clones were sequenced by immunoSEQ multiplex PCR, and TCRdb holds only the in-frame ones, with some missing. Of 100,000 to 150,000 clones in the sample, 75% to 90% were seen once. The material was peripheral blood, obtained on day 0 of AZD1222 vaccination. The receptor set was obtained from an adult in good health.

The gene calls are TRBV12-3 or TRBV12-4 and TRBJ1-4; 8 bases line up with TRBD1. Trimming cost V 3 bases and J 6 bases; bases outside gene matches: 0. CDR3 length: 13 amino acids. CDR3 sequence: CASSLTGDEKLFF. CDR3 coding DNA: TGTGCCAGCAGTTTGACAGGGGATGAAAAACTGTTTTTT.

The chain's CDR3 is CASSLGGNEQFF. In nucleotides, the CDR3 is TGTGCCAGCTCTCTAGGCGGAAATGAGCAGTTCTTC. This chain uses TRBV18 with TRBJ2-1; D remains ambiguous. V was pared by 6 bases and J by 7 bases, with 10 bases between. CDR1 and CDR2 from the germline V gene are KGHSH and LQKENI. The CDR3 runs 12 residues.

This chain links TRBV5-5 with TRBJ1-5; D may be TRBD1 (5 bases). CDR1 is SGHKS, CDR2 YYEKEE, per germline (reference sequence). CDR3 size: 16 residues. Trimming removed 4 bases at V and 0 bases at J, with 14 bases between. DNA of the CDR3: TGTGCCAGCAGCCCCCTCCGGGACCCTAGCAATCAGCCCCAGCATTTT. Translated, it gives CASSPLRDPSNQPQHF. Filled out from reference TRBV5-5 and TRBJ1-5, the complete variable domain reads DAGVTQSPTHLIKTRGQQVTLRCSPISGHKSVSWYQQVLGQGPQFIFQYYEKEERGRGNFPDRFSARQFPNYSSELNVNALLLGDSALYLCASSPLRDPSNQPQHFGDGTRLSIL.

In the case of this clone: Other nucleotide sequences from this sample produce the same CDR3. The chain carries TRBV6-5 and TRBJ2-5, with 8 nucleotides matching TRBD1. With V trimmed by 9 bases and J by 2 bases, 2 bases remained unmatched. CDR1 is MNHEY, CDR2 SVGAGI, per germline. The CDR3 loop spans 12 amino acids. This CDR3 reads CASGQGQETQYF. The CDR3 nucleotides read TGTGCCAGTGGACAGGGTCAAGAGACCCAGTACTTC.

This chain links TRBV4-2 with TRBJ2-4; D gene ambiguous. Trimming took off 3 bases at V and 3 bases at J, with 15 bases between the two ends. Germline V gene data show CDR1 as LGHNA and CDR2 as YNFKEQ. The CDR3 has 16 residues. CDR3 DNA sequence: TGTGCCAGCAGCCAGCTGTGGGCGGAGAACAAAAACATTCAGTACTTC. As protein: CASSQLWAENKNIQYF.

This clone was observed once. V is TRBV3-1 (or the pseudogene TRBV3-2) and J is TRBJ1-2; 10 bases agree with TRBD1. V shed 3 bases and J 4 bases; nucleotides not matched to a gene: 14. In germline, CDR1 is LGHDT, CDR2 YNNKEL (reference sequence). This CDR3 has 18 amino acids. The CDR3 here is CASSHRGTGAIFLYGYTF. CDR3 sequence (DNA): TGTGCCAGCAGCCATAGGGGGACAGGGGCAATCTTCCTCTATGGCTACACCTTC.

The rearrangement links TRBV14 to TRBJ2-3, with TRBD2 as a possible D gene (7 bases). Germline CDR1 and CDR2: SGHDN and FVKESK. CDR3 length: 14 residues. The V end lost 4 bases, the J end lost 6 bases, and 14 bases lay between the germline ends. CDR3 sequence reads: CASSRGGLEDTQYF. CDR3 nucleotide sequence: TGTGCCAGCAGCCGGGGGGGCCTGGAGGATACGCAGTATTTT.

A note on this clone: At the DNA level, this CDR3 is encoded by other sequences in the same sample as well. The J gene is TRBJ1-3, the V gene TRBV4-1; the D is unclear. Germline CDR1 MGHRA, CDR2 YSYEKL. V was clipped by 1 base and J by 3 bases, with 1 base between them. This CDR3 spans 12 amino acids. CDR3: CASSQGGNTIYF. The CDR3 region has the DNA TGCGCCAGCAGCCAAGGTGGAAACACCATATATTTT.

This clone has only one observation. For the CDR3, the DNA is TGTGCCAGCAGTCCCTTCCAGGGGGCGACAGATACGCAGTATTTT. The encoded protein is CASSPFQGATDTQYF. The genes are TRBV27 and TRBJ2-3; TRBD1 aligns across 8 bases. The V and J ends lost 5 bases and 3 bases, in that order; junction bases with no gene match: 7. CDR1 MNHEY and CDR2 SMNVEV come from the germline V gene (reference sequence). The CDR3 runs 15 residues.

The J gene is TRBJ1-1, the V gene TRBV6-5, with TRBD1 as a possible D gene (6 bases). V dropped 0 bases and J dropped 10 bases, with 18 bases sitting between them. Germline CDR1 MNHEY, CDR2 SVGAGI. This CDR3 comprises 15 residues. The CDR3 loop reads CASSYSDPGEGRAFF. The CDR3 nucleotides are TGTGCCAGCAGTTACTCGGACCCAGGGGAGGGTAGAGCTTTCTTT.

V and J are TRBV6-2 or TRBV6-3 and TRBJ2-1, with a possible D match to TRBD2 (5 bases). With 5 bases removed from V and 5 bases from J, the gap between germline ends came to 19 bases. Germline lookup yields CDR1 MNHEY and CDR2 SVGEGT. This CDR3 region has 16 residues. The CDR3 DNA follows: TGTGCCAGCAGTCTGGTGGCGTCTAGCCAAGACAATGAGCAGTTCTTC. Translating it yields CASSLVASSQDNEQFF.

V usage is TRBV4-3 and J usage is TRBJ1-1; 9 positions match TRBD1. Germline V gene data show CDR1 as LGHNA and CDR2 as YSLEER. The ends lost 0 bases at V and 1 base at J; junction bases unmatched: 6. This CDR3 region has 17 residues. Here the CDR3 DNA reads TGCGCCAGCAGCCAAGATCTATCGACAGGGGGGAACACTGAAGCTTTCTTT. Residues: CASSQDLSTGGNTEAFF.

The rearrangement uses TRBV9 and TRBJ1-6; D gene unclear. Deletions cut 0 bases from V and 0 bases from J, with 10 bases between. Germline assignment: CDR1 SGDLS and CDR2 YYNGEE. This CDR3 comprises 17 residues. The CDR3 sequence: CASSVGGRSSYNSPLHF. Written as DNA, the CDR3 is TGTGCCAGCAGCGTAGGAGGTAGGAGCTCCTATAATTCACCCCTCCACTTT.

The rearrangement joins TRBV2 to TRBJ1-1, with D hard to call. Per the germline V gene, CDR1 is SNHLY and CDR2 is FYNNEI. CDR3 length: 11 residues. V lost 6 bases to trimming and J lost 9 bases, with 11 bases between them. CDR3 in amino acids: CASRESRKAFF. As DNA, the CDR3 is TGTGCCAGCAGGGAAAGTAGAAAAGCTTTCTTT.

J is TRBJ1-1 and V is TRBV6-1, with 7 bases lining up with TRBD1. This CDR3 has 14 residues. Germline trimming cut 1 base from V and 5 bases from J; bases unmatched to any gene: 4. CDR1 MNHNS and CDR2 SASEGT come from the germline V gene. CDR3 sequence: CASSEGTGRTEAFF. CDR3 in DNA: TGTGCCAGCAGTGAAGGGACAGGACGAACTGAAGCTTTCTTT.

This sequence joins TRBV7-2 and TRBJ1-6; no firm D call. This CDR3 has 12 residues. The V end lost 7 bases, the J end lost 16 bases, and 17 bases lay between the germline ends. CDR1 and CDR2 from the germline V gene are SGHTA and FQGNSA. CDR3 DNA: TGTGCCAGCACCAACGGGGTCCGAGAACTCCACTTT. It encodes CASTNGVRELHF.

On this clone: Other nucleotide sequences from this sample produce the same CDR3. The rearrangement links TRBV12-5 to TRBJ1-1, with unresolved D. The CDR3 length is 13 residues. V lost 1 base and J lost 2, with 5 bases in between. Germline-derived CDR1 and CDR2 are LGHNT and FRNRAP. CDR3: CASGLGGNTEAFF. For the CDR3, the DNA is TGTGCTAGTGGTTTGGGGGGTAACACTGAAGCTTTCTTT.

V and J are TRBV11-1 and TRBJ2-6; no clear D. V was trimmed by 6 bases and J by 4 bases, leaving 13 bases between them. This CDR3 is built from 15 residues. Germline CDR1 reads SGHAT; CDR2 reads FQDESV (reference sequence). The CDR3 reads CASSSLRDGANVLTF. In nucleotides, the CDR3 is TGTGCCAGCAGTTCCTTGAGAGACGGGGCCAACGTCCTGACTTTC.

The chain recombines TRBV6-6 with TRBJ1-4; D is unresolved. V was cut by 5 bases and J by 5 bases, with 3 bases left in between. CDR3 size: 11 residues. Per germline, CDR1 MNHNY and CDR2 SVGAGI (reference sequence). The CDR3 loop reads CASSQNEKLFF. The CDR3 DNA sequence: TGTGCCAGCAGTCAGAATGAAAAACTGTTTTTT.

The chain is built from TRBV4-3 and TRBJ2-3, with a weak D call TRBD2 (6 bases). There are 17 residues in the CDR3. Trimming cost V 4 bases and J 2 bases, with 19 bases left between them. CDR1 and CDR2 from the germline V gene are LGHNA and YSLEER. The CDR3 loop reads CASSLFASGSHTDTQYF. The CDR3 region has the DNA TGCGCCAGCAGCCTCTTCGCCTCCGGGAGTCACACAGATACGCAGTATTTT.

The chain is built from TRBV2 and TRBJ2-5; 11 bases map to TRBD2. Per the germline V gene, CDR1 is SNHLY and CDR2 is FYNNEI. J was trimmed by 5 bases and V by 2 bases; bases with no gene match: 13. The CDR3 is made up of 18 amino acids. In nucleotides, the CDR3 is TGTGCCAGCAGTGAATTTGTTAGGGCTAGCGGGGGGAAGGAGACCCAGTACTTC. Its protein product is CASSEFVRASGGKETQYF. The whole variable domain, remainder taken from reference TRBV2 and TRBJ2-5, is EPEVTQTPSHQVTQMGQEVILRCVPISNHLYFYWYRQILGQKVEFLVSFYNNEISEKSEIFDDQFSVERPDGSNFTLKIRSTKLEDSAMYFCASSEFVRASGGKETQYFGPGTRLLVL.

The chain combines TRBV30 with TRBJ1-2; possible D gene TRBD1, 6 bases. The V gene lost 4 bases and the J gene lost 7 bases, with 19 bases spanning the gap. This CDR3 contains 14 residues. Per germline, CDR1 GTSNPN and CDR2 SVGIG (reference sequence). CDR3 in DNA: TGTGCCTGGAAACTACAGGGCGTGGGTGGTGGCTACACCTTC. This translates into CAWKLQGVGGGYTF.

J is TRBJ2-6 and V is TRBV18; 11 bases agree with TRBD1. After removal of 5 bases from V and 0 bases from J, the junction contained 6 bases not matched to a gene. The length of the CDR3 is 18 residues. CDR1 and CDR2 (germline): KGHSH, LQKENI. CDR3: CASSASGTGGSGANVLTF. CDR3 coding DNA: TGTGCCAGCTCAGCGTCCGGGACAGGGGGCTCTGGGGCCAACGTCCTGACTTTC.

The V and J genes are TRBV7-9 and TRBJ1-1, with 7 bases identical to TRBD1. CDR3 length: 16 residues. V was clipped by 6 bases and J by 5 bases; unmatched bases: 15. Germline-derived CDR1 and CDR2 are SEHNR and FQNEAQ (reference sequence). The CDR3 DNA follows: TGTGCCAGCAGTCCGAAACTTGACAGGGCAGGAACTGAAGCTTTCTTT. This codes for CASSPKLDRAGTEAFF. Full variable domain (remainder filled in from reference TRBV7-9 and TRBJ1-1): DTGVSQNPRHKITKRGQNVTFRCDPISEHNRLYWYRQTLGQGPEFLTYFQNEAQLEKSRLLSDRFSAERPKGSFSTLEIQRTEQGDSAMYLCASSPKLDRAGTEAFFGQGTRLTVV.

The CDR3 region has the DNA TGCGCCAGCAGCTTGACAGGGGAAGTCTACACCTTC. The encoded protein is CASSLTGEVYTF. The chain carries TRBV5-1 and TRBJ1-2; TRBD1 matches at 7 bases. The CDR3 is 12 residues long. The V gene's germline CDR1 is SGHRS and CDR2 YFSETQ. The V gene end was trimmed by 1 base and the J gene end by 10 bases; junction bases not matched to a gene: 4.

The rearrangement uses TRBV4-2 and TRBJ2-1; 7 bases map to TRBD2. Unmatched junction bases numbered 2, after V lost 3 bases and J lost 3 bases. Germline V gene lookup returns CDR1 LGHNA and CDR2 YNFKEQ. The CDR3 loop spans 14 amino acids. The CDR3 region is CASSQGGYYNEQFF. CDR3 nucleotide sequence: TGTGCCAGCAGCCAGGGGGGGTACTACAATGAGCAGTTCTTC.

The J gene is TRBJ2-7, the V gene TRBV28; D is ambiguous. This CDR3 region has 15 residues. Germline lookup yields CDR1 MDHEN and CDR2 SYDVKM. Trimming shortened V by 5 bases and J by 0 bases, and 14 bases separated the two germline ends. The CDR3: CASSISATGSYEQYF. Written as DNA, the CDR3 is TGTGCCAGCAGTATCTCGGCGACGGGCTCCTACGAGCAGTACTTC.

The chain has TRBV19 and TRBJ1-2; 7 nucleotides agree with TRBD1. Looked up from germline, CDR1 is LNHDA and CDR2 is SQIVND (reference sequence). The CDR3 totals 15 residues. V was clipped by 6 bases and J by 7 bases; unmatched bases: 14. The CDR3 protein is CASRIRQGQKSGYTF. The CDR3 region has the DNA TGTGCCAGTAGGATTAGACAGGGACAGAAAAGTGGCTACACCTTC.

This clone was detected once. The CDR3 sequence is CASSEQGDTDTQYF. The CDR3 DNA is TGTGCCAGCAGCGAACAGGGGGACACAGATACGCAGTATTTT. The chain uses TRBV9 and TRBJ2-3; 8 nucleotides match TRBD1. The germline gives CDR1 SGDLS, CDR2 YYNGEE. Trimming cost V 3 bases and J 2 bases; bases outside gene matches: 2. This CDR3 is 14 amino acids long.

J is TRBJ1-5 and V is TRBV30; D is possibly TRBD1 (6 bases). Trimming took 5 bases from V and 6 from J, leaving 14 bases between them. This CDR3 has 13 amino acids. CDR1 is GTSNPN and CDR2 is SVGIG in the germline V gene (reference sequence). The CDR3 region has the DNA TGTGCCTGGGGGAACAGGGACGGTCAGCCCCAGCATTTT. The encoded protein is CAWGNRDGQPQHF.